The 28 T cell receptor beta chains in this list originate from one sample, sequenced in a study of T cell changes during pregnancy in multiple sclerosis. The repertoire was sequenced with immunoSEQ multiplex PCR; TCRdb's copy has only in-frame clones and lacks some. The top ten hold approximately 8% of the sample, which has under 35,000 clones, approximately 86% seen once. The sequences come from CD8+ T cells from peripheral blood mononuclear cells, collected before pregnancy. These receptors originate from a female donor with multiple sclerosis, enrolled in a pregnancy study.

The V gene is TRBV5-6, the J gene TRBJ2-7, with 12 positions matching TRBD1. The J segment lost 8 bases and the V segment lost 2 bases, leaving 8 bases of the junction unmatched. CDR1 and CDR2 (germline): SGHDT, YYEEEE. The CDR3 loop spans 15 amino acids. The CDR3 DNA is TGTGCCAGCAGCTTAACCGGGACAGGGGGCCGGCAGCAGTACTTC. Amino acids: CASSLTGTGGRQQYF.

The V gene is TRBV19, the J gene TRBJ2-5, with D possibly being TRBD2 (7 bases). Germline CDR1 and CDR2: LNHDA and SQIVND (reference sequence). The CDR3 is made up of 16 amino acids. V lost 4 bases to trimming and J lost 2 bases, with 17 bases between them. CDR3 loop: CASSTLGGGPQETQYF. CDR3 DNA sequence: TGTGCCAGTAGTACCCTAGGCGGGGGCCCTCAAGAGACCCAGTACTTC.

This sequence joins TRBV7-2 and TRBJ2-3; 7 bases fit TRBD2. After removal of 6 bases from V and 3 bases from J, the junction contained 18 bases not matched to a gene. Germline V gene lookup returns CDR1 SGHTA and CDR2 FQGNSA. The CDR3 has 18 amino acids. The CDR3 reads CASSSDREGLTATDTQYF. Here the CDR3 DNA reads TGTGCCAGCAGTTCCGACCGAGAGGGACTAACTGCAACAGATACGCAGTATTTT.

The CDR3 DNA sequence: TGTGCCAGCAGTCTACAGGGTCTCACTGAAGCTTTCTTT. Protein sequence: CASSLQGLTEAFF. The chain uses TRBV28 and TRBJ1-1, with D tentatively TRBD1 (6 bases). The CDR3 is made up of 13 amino acids. The V end was cut by 5 bases, the J end by 4 bases, with 11 bases between. The V gene's germline CDR1 is MDHEN and CDR2 SYDVKM.

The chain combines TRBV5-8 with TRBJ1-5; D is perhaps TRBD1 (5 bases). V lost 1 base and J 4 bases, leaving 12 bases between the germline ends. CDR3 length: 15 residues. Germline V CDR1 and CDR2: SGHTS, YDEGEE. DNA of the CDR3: TGTGCCAGCAGCTTGTTGGAGGGGTGGAATCAGCCCCAGCATTTT. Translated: CASSLLEGWNQPQHF.

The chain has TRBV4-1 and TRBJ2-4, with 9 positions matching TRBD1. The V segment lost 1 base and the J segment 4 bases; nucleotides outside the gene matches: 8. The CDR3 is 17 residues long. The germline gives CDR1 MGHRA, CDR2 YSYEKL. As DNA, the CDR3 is TGCGCCAGCAGCCAAGTCACGGGACAGGGTGCGAAAAACATTCAGTACTTC. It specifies CASSQVTGQGAKNIQYF.

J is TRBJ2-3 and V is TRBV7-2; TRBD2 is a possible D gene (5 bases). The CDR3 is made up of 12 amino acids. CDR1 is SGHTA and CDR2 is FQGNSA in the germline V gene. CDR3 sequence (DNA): TGTGCTACTGAGGAGAGGGCAGATACGCAGTATTTT. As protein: CATEERADTQYF.

The CDR3 is CASSSRAETQYF. The CDR3 coding sequence is TGTGCCAGCAGCTCCAGGGCAGAGACCCAGTACTTC. The rearrangement joins TRBV11-2 to TRBJ2-5, with D maybe TRBD1 (5 bases). Germline assignment: CDR1 SGHAT and CDR2 FQNNGV. V lost 4 bases and J 4 bases, leaving 7 bases between the germline ends. CDR3 length: 12 amino acids.

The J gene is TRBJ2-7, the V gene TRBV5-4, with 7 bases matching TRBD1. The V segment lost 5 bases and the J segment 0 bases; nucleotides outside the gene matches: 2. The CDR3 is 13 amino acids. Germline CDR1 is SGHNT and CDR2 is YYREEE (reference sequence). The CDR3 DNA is TGTGCCAGCAGACGGGACAGCTCCTACGAGCAGTACTTC. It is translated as CASRRDSSYEQYF. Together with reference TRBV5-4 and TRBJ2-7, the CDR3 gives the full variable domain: ETGVTQSPTHLIKTRGQQVTLRCSSQSGHNTVSWYQQALGQGPQFIFQYYREEENGRGNFPPRFSGLQFPNYSSELNVNALELDDSALYLCASRRDSSYEQYFGPGTRLTVT.

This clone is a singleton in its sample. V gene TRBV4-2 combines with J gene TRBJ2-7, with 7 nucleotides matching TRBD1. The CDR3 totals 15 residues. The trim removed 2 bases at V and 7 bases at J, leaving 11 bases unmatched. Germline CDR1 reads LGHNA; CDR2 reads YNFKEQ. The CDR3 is CASSQLTGVYFEQYF. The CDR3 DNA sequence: TGTGCCAGCAGCCAACTTACAGGGGTGTACTTTGAGCAGTACTTC.

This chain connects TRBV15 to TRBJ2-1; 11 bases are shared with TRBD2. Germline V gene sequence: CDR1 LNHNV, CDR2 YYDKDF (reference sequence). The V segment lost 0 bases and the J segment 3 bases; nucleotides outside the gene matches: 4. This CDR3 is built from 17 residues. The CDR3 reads CATSRDWTSGFYNEQFF. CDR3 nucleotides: TGTGCCACCAGCAGAGATTGGACTAGCGGGTTCTACAATGAGCAGTTCTTC.

The CDR3 region is CASSLGGATFGYTF. In DNA form, the CDR3 reads TGTGCCAGCAGCTTAGGCGGGGCGACATTTGGCTACACCTTC. The chain uses TRBV7-9 and TRBJ1-2, with a weak D call TRBD1 (5 bases). The germline gives CDR1 SEHNR, CDR2 FQNEAQ (reference sequence). The CDR3 totals 14 residues. V lost 1 base, J lost 7 bases, and 13 bases lay in between.

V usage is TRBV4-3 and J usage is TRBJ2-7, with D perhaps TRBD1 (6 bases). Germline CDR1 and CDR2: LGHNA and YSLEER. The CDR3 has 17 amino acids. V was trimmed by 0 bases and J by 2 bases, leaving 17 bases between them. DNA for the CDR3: TGCGCCAGCAGCCAAGAGGGATCGGGACAACGGCCCTACGAGCAGTACTTC. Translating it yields CASSQEGSGQRPYEQYF.

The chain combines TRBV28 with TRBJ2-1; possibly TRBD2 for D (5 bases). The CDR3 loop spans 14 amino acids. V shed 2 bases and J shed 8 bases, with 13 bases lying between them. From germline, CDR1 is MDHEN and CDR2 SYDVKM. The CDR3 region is CASSLNLGRDEQFF. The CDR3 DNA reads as TGTGCCAGCAGTTTAAACCTCGGGCGGGATGAGCAGTTCTTC.

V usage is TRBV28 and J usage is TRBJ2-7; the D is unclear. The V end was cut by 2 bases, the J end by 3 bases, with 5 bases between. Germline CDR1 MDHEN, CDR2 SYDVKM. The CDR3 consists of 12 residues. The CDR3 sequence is CASSLLDYEQYF. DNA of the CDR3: TGTGCCAGCAGTTTACTAGACTACGAGCAGTACTTC. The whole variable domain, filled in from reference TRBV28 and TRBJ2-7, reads DVKVTQSSRYLVKRTGEKVFLECVQDMDHENMFWYRQDPGLGLRLIYFSYDVKMKEKGDIPEGYSVSREKKERFSLILESASTNQTSMYLCASSLLDYEQYFGPGTRLTVT.

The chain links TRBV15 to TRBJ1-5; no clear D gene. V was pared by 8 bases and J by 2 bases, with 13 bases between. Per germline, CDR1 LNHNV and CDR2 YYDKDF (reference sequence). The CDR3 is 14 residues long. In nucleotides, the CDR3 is TGTGCCACCGCCCCCCGCAGTGGCAATCAGCCCCAGCATTTT. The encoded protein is CATAPRSGNQPQHF.

CDR3 nucleotides: TGCGCCAGCGCACGACTAGCGGAAAAAGAGACCCAGTACTTC. It yields the protein CASARLAEKETQYF. The J gene is TRBJ2-5, the V gene TRBV5-1; 9 positions match TRBD2. CDR3 length: 14 amino acids. The germline V gene encodes CDR1 SGHRS and CDR2 YFSETQ. The J segment lost 3 bases and the V segment lost 7 bases, leaving 7 bases of the junction unmatched.

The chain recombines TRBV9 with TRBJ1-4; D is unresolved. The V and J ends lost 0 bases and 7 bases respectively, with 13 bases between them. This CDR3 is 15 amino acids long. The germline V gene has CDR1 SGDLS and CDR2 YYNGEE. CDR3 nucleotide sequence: TGTGCCAGCAGCGTAGTGGCAGGCATGACTGAAAAACTGTTTTTT. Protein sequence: CASSVVAGMTEKLFF.

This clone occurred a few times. Written as DNA, the CDR3 is TGTGCCAGTAGTACTCGGGACTCCAGGTCGGAGACCCAGTACTTC. It is translated as CASSTRDSRSETQYF. The chain uses TRBV19 and TRBJ2-5, with a possible D match to TRBD2 (6 bases). V lost 4 bases, J lost 5 bases, and 17 bases lay in between. This CDR3 comprises 15 residues. Per the germline V gene, CDR1 is LNHDA and CDR2 is SQIVND (reference sequence). Using reference TRBV19 and TRBJ2-5 for the parts outside the CDR3, the full variable domain is DGGITQSPKYLFRKEGQNVTLSCEQNLNHDAMYWYRQDPGQGLRLIYYSQIVNDFQKGDIAEGYSVSREKKESFPLTVTSAQKNPTAFYLCASSTRDSRSETQYFGPGTRLLVL.

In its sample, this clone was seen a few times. The CDR3: CASGLVQRLAGGPYTGELFF. In DNA, the CDR3 is TGTGCTAGTGGTTTGGTACAGAGACTAGCGGGGGGACCCTACACCGGGGAGCTGTTTTTT. The chain has TRBV12-5 and TRBJ2-2, with 13 bases matching TRBD2. Per germline, CDR1 LGHNT and CDR2 FRNRAP. The CDR3 has 20 amino acids. The V gene end was trimmed by 0 bases and the J gene end by 3 bases; junction bases not matched to a gene: 10.

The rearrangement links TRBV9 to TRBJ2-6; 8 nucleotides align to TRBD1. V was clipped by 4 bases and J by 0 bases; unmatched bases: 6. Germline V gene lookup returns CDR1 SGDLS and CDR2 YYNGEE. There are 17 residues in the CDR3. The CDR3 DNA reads TGTGCCAGCAGCCCAGCGGACAGGGACTCTGGGGCCAACGTCCTGACTTTC. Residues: CASSPADRDSGANVLTF.

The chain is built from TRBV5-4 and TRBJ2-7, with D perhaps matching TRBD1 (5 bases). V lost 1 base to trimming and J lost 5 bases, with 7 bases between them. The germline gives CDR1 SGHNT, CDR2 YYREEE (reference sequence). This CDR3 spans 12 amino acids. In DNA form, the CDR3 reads TGTGCCAGCAGCTTGAGGGGCGACGAGCAGTACTTC. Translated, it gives CASSLRGDEQYF.

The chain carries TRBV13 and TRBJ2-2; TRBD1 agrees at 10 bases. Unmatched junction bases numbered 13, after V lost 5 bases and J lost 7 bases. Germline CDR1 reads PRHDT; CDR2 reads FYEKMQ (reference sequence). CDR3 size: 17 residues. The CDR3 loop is CASSPTGTGESGGELFF. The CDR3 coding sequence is TGTGCCAGCAGCCCGACCGGGACAGGGGAGAGTGGCGGGGAGCTGTTTTTT.

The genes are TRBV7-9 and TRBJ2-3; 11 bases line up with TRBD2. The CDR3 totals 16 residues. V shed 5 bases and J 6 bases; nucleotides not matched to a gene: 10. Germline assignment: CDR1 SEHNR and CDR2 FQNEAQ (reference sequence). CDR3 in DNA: TGTGCCAGCAGCCCGGAGCTGACTAGCGGGGTGGATACGCAGTATTTT. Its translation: CASSPELTSGVDTQYF.

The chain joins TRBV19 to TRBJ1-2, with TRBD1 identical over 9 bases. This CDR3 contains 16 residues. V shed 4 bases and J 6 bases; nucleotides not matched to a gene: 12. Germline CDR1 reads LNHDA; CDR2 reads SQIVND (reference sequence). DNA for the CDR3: TGTGCCAGTAGTAAAACAAGGACAGGGGTAATCCATGGCTACACCTTC. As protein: CASSKTRTGVIHGYTF.

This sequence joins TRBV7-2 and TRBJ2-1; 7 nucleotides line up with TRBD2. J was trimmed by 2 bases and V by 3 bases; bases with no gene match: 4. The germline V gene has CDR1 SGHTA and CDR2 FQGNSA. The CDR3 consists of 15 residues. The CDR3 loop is CASSLQRGAYNEQFF. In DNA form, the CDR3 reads TGTGCCAGCAGCTTGCAGCGGGGAGCCTACAATGAGCAGTTCTTC.

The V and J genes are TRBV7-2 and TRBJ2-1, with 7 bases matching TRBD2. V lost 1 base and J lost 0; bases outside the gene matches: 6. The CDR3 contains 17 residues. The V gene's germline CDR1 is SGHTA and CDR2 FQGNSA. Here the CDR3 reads CASSLVVLATSYNEQFF. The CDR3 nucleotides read TGTGCCAGCAGCTTAGTTGTACTAGCGACCTCCTACAATGAGCAGTTCTTC.

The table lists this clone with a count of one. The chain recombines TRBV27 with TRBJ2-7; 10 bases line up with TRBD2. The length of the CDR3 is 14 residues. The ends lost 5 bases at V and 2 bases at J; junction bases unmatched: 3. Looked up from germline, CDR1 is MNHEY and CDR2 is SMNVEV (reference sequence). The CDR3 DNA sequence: TGTGCCAGCAGTACACTAGCGGGAACCTACGAGCAGTACTTC. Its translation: CASSTLAGTYEQYF.